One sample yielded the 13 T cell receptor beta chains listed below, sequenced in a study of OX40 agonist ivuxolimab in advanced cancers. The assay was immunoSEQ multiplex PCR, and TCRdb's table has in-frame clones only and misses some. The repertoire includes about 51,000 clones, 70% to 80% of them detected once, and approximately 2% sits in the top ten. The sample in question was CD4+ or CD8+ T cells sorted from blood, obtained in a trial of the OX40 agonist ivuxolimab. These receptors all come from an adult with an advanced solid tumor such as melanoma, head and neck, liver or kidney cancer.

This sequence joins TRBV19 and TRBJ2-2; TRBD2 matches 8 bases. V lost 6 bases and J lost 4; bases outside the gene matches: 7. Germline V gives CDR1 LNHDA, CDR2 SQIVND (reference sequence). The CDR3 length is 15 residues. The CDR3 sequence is CASRSGSGGTGELFF. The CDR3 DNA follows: TGTGCCAGTAGGAGCGGGAGCGGGGGCACCGGGGAGCTGTTTTTT.

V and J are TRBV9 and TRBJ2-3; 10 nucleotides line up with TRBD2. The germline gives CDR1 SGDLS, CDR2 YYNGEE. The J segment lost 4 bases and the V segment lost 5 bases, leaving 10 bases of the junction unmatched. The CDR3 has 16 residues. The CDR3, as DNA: TGTGCCAGCAGTCGGAGCGGGAGGGCAACGGCAGATACGCAGTATTTT. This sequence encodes CASSRSGRATADTQYF.

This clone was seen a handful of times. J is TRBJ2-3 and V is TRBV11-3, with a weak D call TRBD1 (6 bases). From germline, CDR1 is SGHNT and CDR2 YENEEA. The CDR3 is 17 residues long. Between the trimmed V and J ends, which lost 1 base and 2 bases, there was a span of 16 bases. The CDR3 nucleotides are TGTGCCAGCAGCTTAGCTTCAGGGGCCGGTGTCACAGATACGCAGTATTTT. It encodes CASSLASGAGVTDTQYF.

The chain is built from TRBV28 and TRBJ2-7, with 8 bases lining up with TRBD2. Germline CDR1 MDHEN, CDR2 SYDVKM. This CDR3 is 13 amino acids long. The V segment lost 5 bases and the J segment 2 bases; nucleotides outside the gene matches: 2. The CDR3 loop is CASSSGSAYEQYF. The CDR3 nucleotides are TGTGCCAGCAGTAGCGGGAGCGCCTACGAGCAGTACTTC.

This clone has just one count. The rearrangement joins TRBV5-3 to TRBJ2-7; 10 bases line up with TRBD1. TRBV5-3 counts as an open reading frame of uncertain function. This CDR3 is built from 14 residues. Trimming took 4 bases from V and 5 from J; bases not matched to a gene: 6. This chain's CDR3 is CARSHDRGLHEQYF. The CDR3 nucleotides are TGTGCCAGAAGCCACGACAGGGGGCTTCACGAGCAGTACTTC.

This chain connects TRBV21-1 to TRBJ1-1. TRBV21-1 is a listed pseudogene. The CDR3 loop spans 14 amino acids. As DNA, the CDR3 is TGTGCCAGCACCTTCCCTGGCGCGGGCACTGAAGCTTTCTTT. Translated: CASTFPGAGTEAFF.

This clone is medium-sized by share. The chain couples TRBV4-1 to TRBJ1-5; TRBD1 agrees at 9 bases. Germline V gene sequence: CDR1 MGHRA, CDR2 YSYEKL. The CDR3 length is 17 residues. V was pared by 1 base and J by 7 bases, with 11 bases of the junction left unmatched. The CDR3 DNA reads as TGCGCCAGCAGCCAAGGAACAGGGGGCGGTCCGGGACAGCCCCAGCATTTT. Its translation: CASSQGTGGGPGQPQHF.

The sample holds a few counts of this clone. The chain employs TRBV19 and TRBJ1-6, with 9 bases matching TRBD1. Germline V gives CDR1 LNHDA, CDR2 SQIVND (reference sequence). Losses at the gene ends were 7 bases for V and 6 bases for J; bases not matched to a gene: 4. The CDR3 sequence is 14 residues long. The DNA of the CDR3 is TGTGCCAGTAACAAGGGACAGGGTAATTCACCCCTCCACTTT. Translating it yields CASNKGQGNSPLHF.

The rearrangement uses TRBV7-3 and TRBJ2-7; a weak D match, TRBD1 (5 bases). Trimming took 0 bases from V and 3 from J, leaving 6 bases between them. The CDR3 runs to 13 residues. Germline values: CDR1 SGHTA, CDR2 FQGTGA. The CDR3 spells CASSLTDSYEQYF. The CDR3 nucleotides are TGTGCCAGCAGCTTAACCGACAGCTACGAGCAGTACTTC. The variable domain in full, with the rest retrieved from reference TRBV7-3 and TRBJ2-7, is GAGVSQTPSNKVTEKGKYVELRCDPISGHTALYWYRQSLGQGPEFLIYFQGTGAADDSGLPNDRFFAVRPEGSVSTLKIQRTERGDSAVYLCASSLTDSYEQYFGPGTRLTVT.

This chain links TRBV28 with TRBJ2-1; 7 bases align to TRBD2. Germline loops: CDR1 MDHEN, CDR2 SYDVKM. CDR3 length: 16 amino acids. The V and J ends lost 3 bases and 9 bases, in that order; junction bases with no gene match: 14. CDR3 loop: CASSLRGLPGVGEQFF. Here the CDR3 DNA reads TGTGCCAGCAGTTTGCGGGGACTACCCGGGGTAGGTGAGCAGTTCTTC.

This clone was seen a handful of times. The DNA for the CDR3 is TGTGCCAGCAGCTTAGTACTCTCCGGGGCCAACGTCCTGACTTTC. It translates to CASSLVLSGANVLTF. V is TRBV11-2 and J is TRBJ2-6; unclear D gene. The CDR3 has 15 residues. The V and J ends lost 1 base and 4 bases respectively, with 8 bases between them. From germline, CDR1 is SGHAT and CDR2 FQNNGV.

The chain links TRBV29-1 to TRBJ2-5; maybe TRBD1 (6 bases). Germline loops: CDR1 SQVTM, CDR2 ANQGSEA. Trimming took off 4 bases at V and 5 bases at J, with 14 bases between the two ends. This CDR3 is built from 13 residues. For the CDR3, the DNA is TGCAGCGTTGCAGGGGCGCAACGGGAGACCCAGTACTTC. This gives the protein CSVAGAQRETQYF.

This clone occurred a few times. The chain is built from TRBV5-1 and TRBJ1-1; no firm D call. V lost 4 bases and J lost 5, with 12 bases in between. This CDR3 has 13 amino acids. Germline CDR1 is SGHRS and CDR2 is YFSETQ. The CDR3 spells CASSPSSETEAFF. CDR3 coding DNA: TGCGCCAGCAGCCCATCTTCAGAGACTGAAGCTTTCTTT.